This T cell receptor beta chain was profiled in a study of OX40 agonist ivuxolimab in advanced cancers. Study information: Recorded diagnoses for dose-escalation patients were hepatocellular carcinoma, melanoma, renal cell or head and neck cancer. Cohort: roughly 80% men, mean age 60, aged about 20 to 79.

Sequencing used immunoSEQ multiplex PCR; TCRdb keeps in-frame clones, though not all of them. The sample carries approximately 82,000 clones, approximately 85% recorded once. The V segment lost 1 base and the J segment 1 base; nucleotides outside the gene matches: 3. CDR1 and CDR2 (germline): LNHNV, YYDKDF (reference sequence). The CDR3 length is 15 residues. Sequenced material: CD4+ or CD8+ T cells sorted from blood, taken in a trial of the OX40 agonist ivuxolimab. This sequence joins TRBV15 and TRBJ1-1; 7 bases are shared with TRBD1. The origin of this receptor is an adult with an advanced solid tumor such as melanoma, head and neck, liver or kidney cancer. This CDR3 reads CATSRGQGWNTEAFF. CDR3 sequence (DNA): TGTGCCACCAGCAGAGGACAGGGCTGGAACACTGAAGCTTTCTTT.